What follows describes a single T cell receptor beta chain. This CDR3 is built from 14 residues. Per the germline V gene, CDR1 is LNHDA and CDR2 is SQIVND (reference sequence). Trimming cost V 6 bases and J 9 bases, with 15 bases left between them. This record comes from a study of blood T cell repertoires in COVID-19. At the level of the study: Acute and convalescent COVID-19 specimens originated in the United States, Italy and Spain. Sample material is recorded as cDNA or gDNA derived from T cells, B-cell-depleted T cells, or PBMCs.

In the study's own analysis: By means of reference gene primer amplification, nucleated cell counts were estimated. Data came from immunoSEQ multiplex PCR; TCRdb stores just in-frame clones and leaves some out. The DNA gave D and trimming, while V, J and clone size come from that table. The sample consists of approximately 100,000 clones, over 75% of them appearing once. This receptor was identified in a human donor in a cohort sampled during active COVID-19. V is TRBV19 and J is TRBJ1-6; weak D call: TRBD1 (6 bases). The sequenced sample consisted of peripheral blood. The CDR3 DNA reads as TGTGCCAGTAGCCTAGGGGGAGAATTTTCACCCCTCCACTTT. Translation gives CASSLGGEFSPLHF.